Each of the 10 T cell receptor beta chains below was sequenced from the same sample in a study of human thymus T cells. Sequencing was performed with immunoSEQ multiplex PCR; in TCRdb, only in-frame clones are kept and a portion is missing. This sample has just over 45,000 clones, with around 95% found just once. The specimen was blood. Receptors originate from a girl younger than two with a congenital heart defect but otherwise immunologically healthy.

V gene TRBV28 combines with J gene TRBJ1-1, with TRBD1 as a possible D gene (5 bases). In germline, CDR1 is MDHEN, CDR2 SYDVKM. This CDR3 contains 17 residues. Trimming stripped 7 bases from V and 4 bases from J, with 25 bases between. CDR3 bases: TGTGCCAGCACCGACCAGTCGAGGGGAATATTATTCACTGAAGCTTTCTTT. Residues: CASTDQSRGILFTEAFF.

This clone showed up just once. The V and J genes are TRBV5-1 and TRBJ2-1; no clear D. Trimming took 3 bases from V and 0 from J, leaving 19 bases between them. In germline, CDR1 is SGHRS, CDR2 YFSETQ. This CDR3 contains 18 residues. Here the CDR3 DNA reads TGCGCCAGCAGCTCCCGTCCCCCCGGGCCGAGCTCCTACAATGAGCAGTTCTTC. Its translation is CASSSRPPGPSSYNEQFF.

V gene TRBV9 combines with J gene TRBJ1-4; no clear D. This CDR3 is built from 11 residues. Looked up from germline, CDR1 is SGDLS and CDR2 is YYNGEE. Trimming pared 3 bases from V and 7 bases from J, leaving 4 bases between. The DNA of the CDR3 is TGTGCCAGCAGCGCGGCTGAAAAACTGTTTTTT. Amino acid sequence: CASSAAEKLFF.

This rearrangement joins TRBV5-1 to TRBJ2-3; 8 positions agree with TRBD2. The CDR3 has 18 residues. From germline, CDR1 is SGHRS and CDR2 YFSETQ. After removal of 0 bases from V and 3 bases from J, the junction contained 12 bases not matched to a gene. CDR3 sequence (DNA): TGCGCCAGCAGCTTGGCCCCGGGTAGCGGGACCAATACAGATACGCAGTATTTT. This codes for CASSLAPGSGTNTDTQYF.

The CDR3 nucleotides are TGTGCCAGTAGTATTAATTGGGGGAGAGGAGGGGAGCTGTTTTTT. This codes for CASSINWGRGGELFF. The rearrangement joins TRBV19 to TRBJ2-2, with D perhaps TRBD1 or TRBD2 (5 bases each). The CDR3 extends over 15 amino acids. V lost 3 bases, J lost 8 bases, and 16 bases lay in between. CDR1 is LNHDA and CDR2 is SQIVND in the germline V gene (reference sequence).

This chain connects TRBV6-1 to TRBJ2-7; possibly TRBD1 or TRBD2 for D (6 bases each). V gave up 2 bases and J gave up 0 bases, with 14 bases separating them. CDR3 length equals 16 residues. From germline, CDR1 is MNHNS and CDR2 SASEGT. Here the CDR3 DNA reads TGTGCCAGCAGTGAACCCGGGGGCCCCCGCTCCTACGAGCAGTACTTC. Translating gives CASSEPGGPRSYEQYF.

CDR3 nucleotide sequence: TGTGCCAGCAGCCTTGGACAGGGTCTACAAGAGACCCAGTACTTC. It encodes CASSLGQGLQETQYF. This rearrangement joins TRBV5-8 to TRBJ2-5, with 8 bases fitting TRBD1. The CDR3 length is 15 residues. The germline gives CDR1 SGHTS, CDR2 YDEGEE. V shed 4 bases, J shed 2 bases, and the junction held 7 bases outside the gene matches.

Only one count was recorded for this clone. This chain links TRBV18 with TRBJ1-1; TRBD1 might be the D (6 bases). This CDR3 has 14 residues. Trimming stripped 2 bases from V and 2 bases from J, with 9 bases between. Germline lookup yields CDR1 KGHSH and CDR2 LQKENI. The CDR3 spells CASSPRGENTEAFF. The DNA of the CDR3 is TGTGCCAGCTCACCAAGGGGGGAAAACACTGAAGCTTTCTTT.

This sequence joins TRBV25-1 and TRBJ2-4, with TRBD2 matching 8 bases. V lost 4 bases, J lost 9 bases, and 11 bases stayed unmatched. The V gene's germline CDR1 is MGHDK and CDR2 SYGVNS. The CDR3 runs to 15 residues. The DNA for the CDR3 is TGTGCCAGCAGTGCGCCAGCGGGAGTAAAAGGCATTCAGTACTTC. Its translation is CASSAPAGVKGIQYF.

The chain joins TRBV6-1 to TRBJ2-1; the match to TRBD2 covers 7 bases. The CDR3 has 17 residues. Germline assignment: CDR1 MNHNS and CDR2 SASEGT. Germline trimming cut 4 bases from V and 1 base from J; bases unmatched to any gene: 10. The CDR3 spells CASSGGGGRGSYNEQFF. The CDR3 DNA sequence: TGTGCCAGCAGTGGAGGTGGCGGGAGAGGGTCCTACAATGAGCAGTTCTTC.